This TCR beta chain was sequenced during a study of blood T cells in healthy people across ages. General observations from the study: One million T cells yielded diversity estimates that were considered underestimates. Long-lived and aged donors differed, with more naive CD4+ cells and higher diversity in the long-lived. Significant beta diversity loss was already apparent by age approximately 40, declining roughly linearly.

It was with a sample-barcoded 5' primer and a J-beta primer mix that a second PCR of about 6 to 12 cycles was run. TCRdb re-derived calls from the 5' RACE reads in MiXCR, one entry per CDR3 protein. The sample records hundreds of thousands of distinct CDR3 sequences, about 24% being singletons. Donor samples were obtained from healthy Caucasian individuals from Russia, aged about 6 to 90. As regards this clonotype: The antigen remains unidentified.

The same sample was also studied in work on T cells of mothers and their children.

The sequenced sample was blood. This TCR was sampled from a boy younger than 18 in good health.

The CDR3 loop reads CASSEQGAGNSPLHF. In DNA form, the CDR3 reads TGTGCCAGCAGTGAACAGGGGGCCGGCAATTCACCCCTCCACTTT. The chain carries TRBV6-1 and TRBJ1-6; 8 nucleotides match TRBD1. CDR1 is MNHNS and CDR2 is SASEGT in the germline V gene. This CDR3 is 15 amino acids long. V lost 2 bases, J lost 7 bases, and 4 bases stayed unmatched.